The 22 T cell receptor beta chains below were found in one sample sequenced in a study of Ad26.COV2.S vaccination and SARS-CoV-2 variants. TCRdb's table, derived via immunoSEQ multiplex PCR, lists solely in-frame clones and lacks some. The data contain fewer than 400,000 clones, 75% to 90% of them singletons. Treatment described: 15 to 20 received Ad26.COV2.S at low or high dose, single or two shots; about 5 received placebo; per-sample allocation not given. It was on day 63 after the first vaccine or placebo injection that samples were taken. Source: peripheral blood, taken in a trial of Ad26.COV2.S vaccine versus placebo. The source of these receptors is a person between 18 and 65 years old who received the Ad26.COV2.S COVID-19 vaccine or a placebo.

The chain combines TRBV7-9 with TRBJ1-4; 7 bases agree with TRBD1. Trimming removed 1 base from V and 8 bases from J; junction bases left unmatched: 16. CDR3 length: 18 amino acids. Germline V gene sequence: CDR1 SEHNR, CDR2 FQNEAQ (reference sequence). For the CDR3, the DNA is TGTGCCAGCAGCTTAGGCCACATCAGGGGGAGGAGAAACGAAAAACTGTTTTTT. It is translated as CASSLGHIRGRRNEKLFF.

This chain links TRBV19 with TRBJ1-2; 10 nucleotides match TRBD1. The germline gives CDR1 LNHDA, CDR2 SQIVND (reference sequence). The CDR3 consists of 15 residues. Trimming removed 4 bases from V and 1 base from J; junction bases left unmatched: 3. The CDR3 here is CASSTGQGVNYGYTF. DNA for the CDR3: TGTGCCAGTAGTACTGGACAGGGGGTTAACTATGGCTACACCTTC.

This chain links TRBV5-4 with TRBJ2-3, with D maybe TRBD2 (5 bases). Germline CDR1 and CDR2: SGHNT and YYREEE (reference sequence). The CDR3 consists of 13 residues. The V end lost 6 bases, the J end lost 4 bases, and 12 bases lay between the germline ends. CDR3 protein: CASNLVEADTQYF. The CDR3 region has the DNA TGTGCCAGCAATCTAGTGGAGGCAGATACGCAGTATTTT.

The gene calls are TRBV7-8 and TRBJ1-1, with D possibly matching TRBD1 (5 bases). The germline CDR1 and CDR2 sequences are SGHVS and FQNEAQ. The CDR3 has 13 amino acids. V lost 4 bases, J lost 3 bases, and 9 bases lay in between. The CDR3 coding sequence is TGTGCCAGCAGCTCCCTAGGGGACACTGAAGCTTTCTTT. As protein: CASSSLGDTEAFF. The variable domain in full, with the rest retrieved from reference TRBV7-8 and TRBJ1-1, is GAGVSQSPRYKVAKRGQDVALRCDPISGHVSLFWYQQALGQGPEFLTYFQNEAQLDKSGLPSDRFFAERPEGSVSTLKIQRTQQEDSAVYLCASSSLGDTEAFFGQGTRLTVV.

This clone was seen more than once but under ten times. J is TRBJ2-2 and V is TRBV4-3; the D gene is possibly TRBD1 (6 bases). V was clipped by 0 bases and J by 3 bases, with 11 bases between them. The germline V gene has CDR1 LGHNA and CDR2 YSLEER. This CDR3 region has 16 residues. The CDR3 region is CASSQDQGIDTGELFF. CDR3 in DNA: TGCGCCAGCAGCCAAGATCAGGGGATAGACACCGGGGAGCTGTTTTTT.

The chain links TRBV7-9 to TRBJ2-1; the D gene is possibly TRBD2 (5 bases). The CDR3 is made up of 15 amino acids. Germline loops: CDR1 SEHNR, CDR2 FQNEAQ (reference sequence). The ends were cut back, 2 bases at V and 0 bases at J, with 8 bases in the middle. The CDR3 spells CASSLLGSSYNEQFF. The CDR3, as DNA: TGTGCCAGCAGCTTATTAGGGAGCTCCTACAATGAGCAGTTCTTC. The full variable domain, in which reference TRBV7-9 and TRBJ2-1 provide the parts outside the CDR3, is DTGVSQNPRHKITKRGQNVTFRCDPISEHNRLYWYRQTLGQGPEFLTYFQNEAQLEKSRLLSDRFSAERPKGSFSTLEIQRTEQGDSAMYLCASSLLGSSYNEQFFGPGTRLTVL.

The V call is TRBV6-5, the J call TRBJ1-5; the D is unclear. CDR3 length: 15 amino acids. CDR1 and CDR2 (germline): MNHEY, SVGAGI. The V end was cut by 7 bases, the J end by 1 base, with 14 bases between. The CDR3 loop reads CASTLTIGSNQPQHF. The DNA of the CDR3 is TGTGCCAGCACCCTGACGATCGGAAGCAATCAGCCCCAGCATTTT.

The chain couples TRBV28 to TRBJ2-2; D is unresolved. V was pared by 8 bases and J by 5 bases, with 15 bases between. The CDR3 has 14 residues. Germline assignment: CDR1 MDHEN and CDR2 SYDVKM. The CDR3: CASGTYGRTGELFF. The CDR3 nucleotides read TGTGCCAGCGGAACCTACGGACGGACCGGGGAGCTGTTTTTT.

This chain connects TRBV5-6 to TRBJ2-7, with 12 bases aligning to TRBD1. V was clipped by 4 bases and J by 5 bases; unmatched bases: 19. The V gene's germline CDR1 is SGHDT and CDR2 YYEEEE. The CDR3 runs to 19 residues. DNA for the CDR3: TGTGCCAGCAGCCTCCGGGACAGGGGGCTCTCTACTTTTGGGAACGAGCAGTACTTC. It codes for CASSLRDRGLSTFGNEQYF.

This clone was recorded once. The chain recombines TRBV5-4 with TRBJ1-6; unclear D gene. This CDR3 is 18 amino acids long. With 0 bases removed from V and 0 bases from J, the gap between germline ends came to 13 bases. Germline CDR1 SGHNT, CDR2 YYREEE (reference sequence). CDR3 protein: CASSLEGIRGSYNSPLHF. The CDR3 DNA reads as TGTGCCAGCAGCTTGGAAGGGATCCGGGGCTCCTATAATTCACCCCTCCACTTT.

The chain combines TRBV7-2 with TRBJ1-4; no clear D. Per germline, CDR1 SGHTA and CDR2 FQGNSA. This CDR3 has 14 amino acids. Trimming removed 1 base from V and 8 bases from J, with 11 bases in between. For the CDR3, the DNA is TGTGCCAGCAGCTTAGGTATCCGCGGGGAAAAACTGTTTTTT. This translates into CASSLGIRGEKLFF.

V gene TRBV7-9 combines with J gene TRBJ2-2; 8 nucleotides match TRBD1. Germline lookup yields CDR1 SEHNR and CDR2 FQNEAQ (reference sequence). V dropped 5 bases and J dropped 4; count of bases not matched to a gene: 6. The CDR3 is 15 amino acids. The CDR3 DNA is TGTGCCAGCAGCGCAGGACAGGGAGGCACCGGGGAGCTGTTTTTT. Translation gives CASSAGQGGTGELFF.

The chain uses TRBV13 and TRBJ2-1; D unresolved. V shed 2 bases and J shed 9 bases, with 14 bases lying between them. Germline assignment: CDR1 PRHDT and CDR2 FYEKMQ (reference sequence). This CDR3 region has 14 residues. CDR3 in DNA: TGTGCCAGCAGCTTACCGCCTAGGTCGGGTGAGCAGTTCTTC. This encodes CASSLPPRSGEQFF.

This clone was detected a few times. This rearrangement joins TRBV19 to TRBJ1-4, with D possibly matching TRBD1 (6 bases). The germline gives CDR1 LNHDA, CDR2 SQIVND (reference sequence). V lost 4 bases and J 7 bases, leaving 13 bases between the germline ends. The CDR3 spans 14 residues. CDR3 loop: CASSTYREGEKLFF. DNA for the CDR3: TGTGCCAGTAGTACCTACAGGGAAGGTGAAAAACTGTTTTTT.

The J gene is TRBJ1-6, the V gene TRBV30; D remains unclear. V was shortened by 3 bases and J by 5 bases, with 8 bases between the two germline ends. The CDR3 totals 13 residues. The germline V gene encodes CDR1 GTSNPN and CDR2 SVGIG (reference sequence). DNA of the CDR3: TGTGCCTGGAGCCCGGGAAATAATTCACCCCTCCACTTT. As protein: CAWSPGNNSPLHF.

As for this clone: The junction departs from the called germline gene at one end, perhaps through a read error. The chain combines TRBV6-5 with TRBJ2-2; the D is unclear. The CDR3 is 14 residues long. The germline CDR1 and CDR2 sequences are MNHEY and SVGAGI. The CDR3 DNA follows: TGTGCCAGCAGATACTCCGGGAACACCGGGGAGCTGTTTTTT. It specifies CASRYSGNTGELFF.

J is TRBJ1-3 and V is TRBV7-2; perhaps TRBD1 as D (6 bases). CDR1 and CDR2 from the germline V gene are SGHTA and FQGNSA. The ends were cut back, 1 base at V and 0 bases at J, with 7 bases in the middle. This CDR3 is 15 amino acids long. Here the CDR3 reads CASSLEGGSGNTIYF. CDR3 bases: TGTGCCAGCAGCTTAGAGGGGGGCTCTGGAAACACCATATATTTT.

The chain has TRBV7-9 and TRBJ1-1, with 9 bases identical to TRBD1. The CDR3 covers 14 residues. CDR1 is SEHNR, CDR2 FQNEAQ, per germline (reference sequence). J gave up 2 bases and V 5 bases, and 3 bases lay outside the gene matches. The CDR3 DNA sequence: TGTGCCAGCAGCCCACAGGGGGCCAACACTGAAGCTTTCTTT. Translating it yields CASSPQGANTEAFF.

The J gene is TRBJ2-7, the V gene TRBV9, with D perhaps matching TRBD2 (7 bases). Trimming pared 4 bases from V and 3 bases from J, leaving 17 bases between. The CDR3 sequence is 15 residues long. Looked up from germline, CDR1 is SGDLS and CDR2 is YYNGEE. CDR3 sequence (DNA): TGTGCCAGCAGCCCTCGAGGGAGGGGGAACTACGAGCAGTACTTC. Its protein is CASSPRGRGNYEQYF.

The rearrangement uses TRBV2 and TRBJ2-1; TRBD2 agrees at 11 bases. This CDR3 contains 16 residues. The V segment lost 2 bases and the J segment 8 bases; nucleotides outside the gene matches: 8. Germline CDR1 and CDR2: SNHLY and FYNNEI. CDR3 region: CASSEMPSGGPHEQFF. The CDR3, as DNA: TGTGCCAGCAGTGAAATGCCTAGCGGGGGGCCCCATGAGCAGTTCTTC.

The chain recombines TRBV12-5 with TRBJ1-1, with D unresolved. CDR3 length: 13 residues. The germline gives CDR1 LGHNT, CDR2 FRNRAP. V lost 7 bases and J 1 base, leaving 10 bases between the germline ends. The CDR3 loop is CASALSPNTEAFF. The CDR3 nucleotides read TGTGCTAGTGCCTTATCACCGAACACTGAAGCTTTCTTT.

This chain connects TRBV5-1 to TRBJ2-5, with D possibly called TRBD1 or TRBD2 (6 bases each). V lost 5 bases, J lost 5 bases, and 19 bases lay in between. Per germline, CDR1 SGHRS and CDR2 YFSETQ. The CDR3 sequence is 15 residues long. In DNA form, the CDR3 reads TGCGCCAGCAGATCCGGAGGGGGGCGGCCTGAGACCCAGTACTTC. This sequence encodes CASRSGGGRPETQYF.